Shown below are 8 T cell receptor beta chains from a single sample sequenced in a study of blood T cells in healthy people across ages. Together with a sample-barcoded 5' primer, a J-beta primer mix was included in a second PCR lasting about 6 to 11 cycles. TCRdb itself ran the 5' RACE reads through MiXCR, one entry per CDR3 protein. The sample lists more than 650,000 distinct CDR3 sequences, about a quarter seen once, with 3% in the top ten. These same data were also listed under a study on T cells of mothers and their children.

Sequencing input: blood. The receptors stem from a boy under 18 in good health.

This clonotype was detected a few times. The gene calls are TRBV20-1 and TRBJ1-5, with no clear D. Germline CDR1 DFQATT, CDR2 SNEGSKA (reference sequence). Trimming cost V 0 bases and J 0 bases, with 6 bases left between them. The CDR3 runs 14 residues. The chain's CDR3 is CSARDPVSNQPQHF. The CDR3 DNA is TGCAGTGCTAGAGACCCCGTTAGCAATCAGCCCCAGCATTTT.

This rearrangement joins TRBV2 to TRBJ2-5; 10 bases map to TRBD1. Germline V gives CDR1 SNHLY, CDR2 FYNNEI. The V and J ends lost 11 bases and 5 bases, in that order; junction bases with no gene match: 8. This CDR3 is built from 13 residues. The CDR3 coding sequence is TGTGCCGGCGACAGGGGGCGCGGGGAGACCCAGTACTTC. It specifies CAGDRGRGETQYF.

The CDR3: CASSQVRKETQYF. CDR3 coding DNA: TGCGCCAGCAGCCAAGTAAGGAAGGAGACCCAGTACTTC. The rearrangement links TRBV4-1 to TRBJ2-5; D is undetermined. This CDR3 contains 13 residues. With 1 base removed from V and 5 bases from J, the gap between germline ends came to 8 bases. CDR1 is MGHRA, CDR2 YSYEKL, per germline.

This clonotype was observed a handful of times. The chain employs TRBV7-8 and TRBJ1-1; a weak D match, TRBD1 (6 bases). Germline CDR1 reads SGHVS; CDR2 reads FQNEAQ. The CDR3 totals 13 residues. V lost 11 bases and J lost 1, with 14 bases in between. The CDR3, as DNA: TGTGCCGCACGAGGACAGCAGAACACTGAAGCTTTCTTT. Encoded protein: CAARGQQNTEAFF.

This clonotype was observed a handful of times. The CDR3 nucleotides are TGTGCCAGCAGCTTAGGTGCTTGGAACTACGAGCAGTACTTC. This codes for CASSLGAWNYEQYF. V usage is TRBV7-2 and J usage is TRBJ2-5; D is undetermined. The J call may not be correct, given that the DNA end is closer to TRBJ2-7. The V gene's germline CDR1 is SGHTA and CDR2 FQGNSA. This CDR3 is 14 amino acids long.

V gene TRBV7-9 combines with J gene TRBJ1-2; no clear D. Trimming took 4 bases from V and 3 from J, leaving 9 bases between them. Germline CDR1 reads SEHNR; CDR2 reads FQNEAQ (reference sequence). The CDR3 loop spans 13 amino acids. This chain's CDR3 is CASSSFAHYGYTF. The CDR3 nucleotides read TGTGCCAGCAGCTCCTTTGCCCACTATGGCTACACCTTC.

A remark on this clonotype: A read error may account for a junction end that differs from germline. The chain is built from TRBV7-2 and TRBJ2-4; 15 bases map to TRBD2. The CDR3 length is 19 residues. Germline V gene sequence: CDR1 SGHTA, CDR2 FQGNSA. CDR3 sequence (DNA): TGTGCCAGCAGCAGGGAGGGACTAGCGGGGGGTCTAGCCAAAAACATTCGGTACTTC. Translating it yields CASSREGLAGGLAKNIRYF. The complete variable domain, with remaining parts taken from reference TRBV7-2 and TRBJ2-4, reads GAGVSQSPSNKVTEKGKDVELRCDPISGHTALYWYRQSLGQGLEFLIYFQGNSAPDKSGLPSDRFSAERTGGSVSTLTIQRTQQEDSAVYLCASSREGLAGGLAKNIRYFGAGTRLSVL.

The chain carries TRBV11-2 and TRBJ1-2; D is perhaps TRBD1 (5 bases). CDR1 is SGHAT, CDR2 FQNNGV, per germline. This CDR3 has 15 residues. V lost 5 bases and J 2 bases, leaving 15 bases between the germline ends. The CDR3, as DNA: TGTGCCAGCAGCGGGACGGAGGTTTCCAACTATGGCTACACCTTC. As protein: CASSGTEVSNYGYTF.